The next 13 T cell receptor beta chains were all read from a single sample in a study of Tregs in tolerant kidney transplant recipients. Recipients received nonmyeloablative bone marrow transplants from related graft donors, with transient mixed chimerism. The data were produced by immunoSEQ multiplex PCR, yet TCRdb's version contains in-frame clones alone and is incomplete. The profile shows around 50,000 clones, around 90% of them singletons. This specimen consisted of CD8+ T cells from blood (PBMCs), obtained 12 months after the transplant. Receptors were obtained from a human patient who received a combined kidney and bone marrow transplant. Certain T cells may be donor cells from the graft.

This chain connects TRBV15 to TRBJ2-7; 8 bases agree with TRBD2. CDR1 LNHNV and CDR2 YYDKDF come from the germline V gene (reference sequence). Unmatched junction bases numbered 19, after V lost 0 bases and J lost 12 bases. CDR3 size: 17 residues. The CDR3 loop reads CATSREGLAANLRARYF. DNA of the CDR3: TGTGCCACCAGCAGAGAAGGACTAGCTGCCAACCTACGAGCTCGGTACTTC.

The rearrangement uses TRBV27 and TRBJ2-2, with a weak D call TRBD1 (5 bases). The germline V gene has CDR1 MNHEY and CDR2 SMNVEV (reference sequence). Trimming stripped 5 bases from V and 7 bases from J, with 17 bases between. The CDR3 is 15 residues long. The CDR3 DNA reads TGTGCCAGCAGTATCAGTTGGGGCTCGATCGGGGAGCTGTTTTTT. This encodes CASSISWGSIGELFF.

The chain joins TRBV5-6 to TRBJ2-5; D may be TRBD2 (5 bases). Per the germline V gene, CDR1 is SGHDT and CDR2 is YYEEEE. With 0 bases removed from V and 5 bases from J, the gap between germline ends came to 5 bases. This CDR3 region has 12 residues. CDR3 residues: CASSLGRETQYF. The CDR3 coding sequence is TGTGCCAGCAGCTTGGGGAGGGAGACCCAGTACTTC. The full variable domain, in which reference TRBV5-6 and TRBJ2-5 provide the parts outside the CDR3, is DAGVTQSPTHLIKTRGQQVTLRCSPKSGHDTVSWYQQALGQGPQFIFQYYEEEERQRGNFPDRFSGHQFPNYSSELNVNALLLGDSALYLCASSLGRETQYFGPGTRLLVL.

The V gene is TRBV6-6, the J gene TRBJ2-7; TRBD1 aligns across 9 bases. This CDR3 comprises 15 residues. J gave up 5 bases and V 2 bases, and 7 bases lay outside the gene matches. Germline assignment: CDR1 MNHNY and CDR2 SVGAGI (reference sequence). Here the CDR3 reads CASSYEGQGPNEQYF. CDR3 in DNA: TGTGCCAGCAGTTACGAAGGACAGGGGCCGAACGAGCAGTACTTC.

The chain carries TRBV28 and TRBJ2-2; D unresolved. V shed 3 bases and J shed 6 bases, with 14 bases lying between them. The CDR3 runs to 15 residues. Looked up from germline, CDR1 is MDHEN and CDR2 is SYDVKM. The CDR3 here is CASSLVRSGAGELFF. CDR3 bases: TGTGCCAGCAGTTTGGTCAGGTCAGGCGCCGGGGAGCTGTTTTTT.

This sequence joins TRBV15 and TRBJ2-7; D perhaps matches TRBD1 (6 bases). The CDR3 is made up of 15 amino acids. Trimming took off 0 bases at V and 0 bases at J, with 9 bases between the two ends. CDR1 and CDR2 (germline): LNHNV, YYDKDF (reference sequence). CDR3 sequence reads: CATSRDTDSSYEQYF. The CDR3 bases are TGTGCCACCAGCAGAGATACGGACAGCTCCTACGAGCAGTACTTC.

The chain is built from TRBV4-1 and TRBJ2-7; the match to TRBD2 covers 13 bases. There are 16 residues in the CDR3. Looked up from germline, CDR1 is MGHRA and CDR2 is YSYEKL. Trimming took 5 bases from V and 11 from J; bases not matched to a gene: 15. CDR3 bases: TGCGCCAGCAGCTACGGACCGGGACTAGCGGGGACTAGGGAGTACTTC. This gives the protein CASSYGPGLAGTREYF.

The chain has TRBV6-5 and TRBJ1-2, with 8 bases matching TRBD1. The CDR3 runs 14 residues. J was trimmed by 5 bases and V by 7 bases; bases with no gene match: 9. Germline V gene data show CDR1 as MNHEY and CDR2 as SVGAGI. The CDR3 nucleotides are TGTGCCAGCAACGACAGGGGAGGAGGATATGGCTACACCTTC. Translating it yields CASNDRGGGYGYTF.

Notes on this clone: One junction end does not reproduce the germline sequence, and a read error may be involved. V gene TRBV9 combines with J gene TRBJ2-7; 8 bases match TRBD1. This CDR3 is 13 amino acids long. Germline CDR1 SGDLS, CDR2 YYNGEE. CDR3 sequence reads: CTSSGQGSYEQYF. Here the CDR3 DNA reads TGTACCAGCAGCGGACAGGGCTCCTACGAGCAGTACTTC.

The CDR3 coding sequence is TGTGCCAGCAGCTTAACTAGCGGGAGCCCCTCCTACAATGAGCAGTTCTTC. Translated: CASSLTSGSPSYNEQFF. The J gene is TRBJ2-1, the V gene TRBV7-2; 11 nucleotides match TRBD2. Germline V lookup: CDR1 SGHTA, CDR2 FQGNSA. V trimming: 2 bases; J trimming: 0 bases; junction bases outside the gene matches: 3. The length of the CDR3 is 17 residues. Variable domain in full (rest from reference TRBV7-2 and TRBJ2-1): GAGVSQSPSNKVTEKGKDVELRCDPISGHTALYWYRQSLGQGLEFLIYFQGNSAPDKSGLPSDRFSAERTGGSVSTLTIQRTQQEDSAVYLCASSLTSGSPSYNEQFFGPGTRLTVL.

This chain joins TRBV7-9 and TRBJ2-5; the match to TRBD1 covers 7 bases. Per germline, CDR1 SEHNR and CDR2 FQNEAQ (reference sequence). Unmatched junction bases numbered 1, after V lost 0 bases and J lost 0 bases. The CDR3 length is 15 residues. In DNA form, the CDR3 reads TGTGCCAGCAGCTTAGCAACAGGGGACCAAGAGACCCAGTACTTC. Translation: CASSLATGDQETQYF.

The chain has TRBV2 and TRBJ2-1; 7 bases match TRBD2. Germline lookup yields CDR1 SNHLY and CDR2 FYNNEI. The CDR3 contains 16 residues. V was clipped by 6 bases and J by 3 bases; unmatched bases: 11. The CDR3 nucleotides are TGTGCCAGCAGGGGCCTAGACGGGGGGTTCTACAATGAGCAGTTCTTC. Amino acid sequence: CASRGLDGGFYNEQFF.

This clone turned up a few times. The chain joins TRBV28 to TRBJ1-4, with 8 bases matching TRBD1. J gave up 5 bases and V 4 bases, and 3 bases lay outside the gene matches. Germline CDR1 and CDR2: MDHEN and SYDVKM. The CDR3 spans 14 residues. DNA of the CDR3: TGTGCCAGCAGTTGGACAGGGACAAATGAAAAACTGTTTTTT. Translation gives CASSWTGTNEKLFF.